The clone carrying this TCR beta chain showed up many times. Antigen unknown. Preparation of the TCRbeta library involved a method that used unique molecular identifiers. TCRdb independently ran MiXCR on the PCR reads; one entry per CDR3 protein. The sample lists about 580,000 distinct CDR3 sequences, more than 20% occurring once. The record originates from a study of T-cell reconstitution after alpha-beta-depleted transplantation in children. Broader study findings: Reported findings indicate that, about two months after transplant, alpha-beta T cells came from several hundred expanded clones, which were derived from non-depleted graft cells. High day-60 TCRbeta diversity in some patients came from surviving recipient T cells and thymic progenitors. A year had passed since transplant, and T-cell counts and diversity by then came mostly from newly produced T cells.

Trimming left V 5 bases short and J 7 bases short, with 5 bases between. The CDR3 covers 11 residues. Material: PBMCs, mostly from graft donor cells, obtained 360 days after TCRalphabeta/CD19-depleted stem cell transplant. The receptor was isolated from a boy younger than two who had a stem cell transplant for acute myeloid leukemia, so the T cells may come from the graft donor. The J gene is TRBJ2-2, the V gene TRBV12-3 or TRBV12-4; D remains unclear. The CDR3 nucleotides are TGTGCCAGCAGTCGCGTCGGGGAGCTGTTTTTT. Its translation is CASSRVGELFF.